This paragraph covers one T cell receptor beta chain sequence. The sample is drawn from a study of blood T cell repertoires in COVID-19. For the study at large: T cells, B-cell-depleted T cells, or PBMCs provided the cDNA or gDNA that served as material.

Original analysis: Estimated nucleated cell counts came from reference gene primer amplification. TCRdb's copy holds only in-frame clones and misses some; the assay was immunoSEQ multiplex PCR. V, J and clone size are taken as reported in that table, and D and trimming were inferred from the DNA itself. The sample holds some 320,000 clones, more than 90% seen once. Everyone who took part was roughly 18 to 95 years old, and they came from about two dozen US areas. Donors in Cohort 3 who had recovered were those with two negative PCRs, healthcare professional clearance, or resolution of their symptoms. V was cut by 4 bases and J by 4 bases, with 14 bases left in between. The CDR3 spans 15 residues. Germline CDR1 and CDR2: KGHSY and FQNENV.

The sequence was collected from a man aged 55 to 70 who had recovered from COVID-19. The sequenced sample consisted of PBMCs or T cells enriched from blood (not recorded which). V and J are TRBV16 and TRBJ1-5; D uncertain. DNA for the CDR3: TGTGCCAGCAGCCGCACCAGCGAGGGAAATCAGCCCCAGCATTTT. Translated, it gives CASSRTSEGNQPQHF.